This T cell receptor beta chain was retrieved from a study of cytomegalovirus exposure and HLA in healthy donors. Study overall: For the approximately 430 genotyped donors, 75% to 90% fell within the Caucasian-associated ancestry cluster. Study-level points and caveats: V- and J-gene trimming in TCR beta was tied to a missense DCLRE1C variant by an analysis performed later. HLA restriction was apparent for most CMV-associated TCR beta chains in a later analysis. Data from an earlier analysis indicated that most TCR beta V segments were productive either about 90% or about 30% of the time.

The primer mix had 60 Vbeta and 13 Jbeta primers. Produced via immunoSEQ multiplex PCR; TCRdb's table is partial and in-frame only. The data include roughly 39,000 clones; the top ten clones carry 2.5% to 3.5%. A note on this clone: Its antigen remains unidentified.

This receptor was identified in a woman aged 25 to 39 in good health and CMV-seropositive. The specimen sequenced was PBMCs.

The CDR3: CSARDSGNTIYF. The CDR3 DNA is TGCAGCGCAAGGGACAGTGGAAACACCATATATTTT. The chain has TRBV29-1 and TRBJ1-3; 7 bases map to TRBD1. CDR1 is SQVTM, CDR2 ANQGSEA, per germline. The V gene end was trimmed by 7 bases and the J gene end by 3 bases; junction bases not matched to a gene: 3. This CDR3 has 12 residues.